This passage covers 15 T cell receptor beta chains from one sample sequenced in a study of T cell responses to AZD1222 COVID-19 vaccine. The protocol was immunoSEQ multiplex PCR, while the TCRdb copy is restricted to in-frame clones and leaves out a portion. The sample yields about 130,000 clones, approximately 88% seen once. The sequencing here drew on peripheral blood, taken 28 days after the second AZD1222 dose. The source of these receptors is an adult who received the AZD1222 COVID-19 vaccine.

The J gene is TRBJ2-5, the V gene TRBV7-2, with 12 bases fitting TRBD1. Trimming took 5 bases from V and 4 from J; bases not matched to a gene: 5. Per germline, CDR1 SGHTA and CDR2 FQGNSA. The CDR3 is made up of 15 amino acids. The CDR3 protein is CASSSQGQGAETQYF. CDR3 nucleotide sequence: TGTGCCAGCAGCAGCCAGGGACAGGGGGCAGAGACCCAGTACTTC. Full variable domain (remainder filled in from reference TRBV7-2 and TRBJ2-5): GAGVSQSPSNKVTEKGKDVELRCDPISGHTALYWYRQSLGQGLEFLIYFQGNSAPDKSGLPSDRFSAERTGGSVSTLTIQRTQQEDSAVYLCASSSQGQGAETQYFGPGTRLLVL.

The chain recombines TRBV11-3 with TRBJ1-6; TRBD1 might be the D (6 bases). Germline V gene sequence: CDR1 SGHNT, CDR2 YENEEA. The CDR3 is 16 amino acids. Trimming stripped 0 bases from V and 10 bases from J, with 16 bases between. The CDR3 is CASSLDSGGSGSPLHF. The CDR3 DNA is TGTGCCAGCAGCTTAGATTCCGGGGGCTCGGGGTCACCCCTCCACTTT. The variable domain in full, completed from reference TRBV11-3 and TRBJ1-6, reads EAGVVQSPRYKIIEKKQPVAFWCNPISGHNTLYWYLQNLGQGPELLIRYENEEAVDDSQLPKDRFSAERLKGVDSTLKIQPAELGDSAVYLCASSLDSGGSGSPLHFGNGTRLTVT.

The genes are TRBV5-4 and TRBJ1-6; D remains unclear. Germline V gene lookup returns CDR1 SGHNT and CDR2 YYREEE (reference sequence). The CDR3 runs to 15 residues. Trimming cost V 0 bases and J 8 bases, with 12 bases left between them. The CDR3 DNA reads TGTGCCAGCAGCTTGGGAAGAGGGCAGGATTCACCCCTCCACTTT. Protein sequence: CASSLGRGQDSPLHF. Together with reference TRBV5-4 and TRBJ1-6, the CDR3 gives the full variable domain: ETGVTQSPTHLIKTRGQQVTLRCSSQSGHNTVSWYQQALGQGPQFIFQYYREEENGRGNFPPRFSGLQFPNYSSELNVNALELDDSALYLCASSLGRGQDSPLHFGNGTRLTVT.

The chain joins TRBV3-1 (or the pseudogene TRBV3-2) to TRBJ1-5; possible D gene TRBD1, 5 bases. Germline-derived CDR1 and CDR2 are LGHDT and YNNKEL (reference sequence). There are 15 residues in the CDR3. Trimming removed 4 bases from V and 3 bases from J, with 13 bases in between. CDR3 sequence reads: CASSLGTEYNQPQHF. The CDR3 coding sequence is TGTGCCAGCAGCCTGGGGACGGAATACAATCAGCCCCAGCATTTT.

The chain joins TRBV19 to TRBJ1-2; TRBD1 aligns across 10 bases. This CDR3 comprises 13 residues. V dropped 7 bases and J dropped 2; count of bases not matched to a gene: 1. Per germline, CDR1 LNHDA and CDR2 SQIVND (reference sequence). The CDR3 nucleotides are TGTGCCAGTAAGGGACAGGGGAACTATGGCTACACCTTC. Its protein product is CASKGQGNYGYTF. Combining the CDR3 with reference TRBV19 and TRBJ1-2 gives the whole variable domain DGGITQSPKYLFRKEGQNVTLSCEQNLNHDAMYWYRQDPGQGLRLIYYSQIVNDFQKGDIAEGYSVSREKKESFPLTVTSAQKNPTAFYLCASKGQGNYGYTFGSGTRLTVV.

The chain joins TRBV3-1 (or the pseudogene TRBV3-2) to TRBJ2-1, with 7 bases matching TRBD2. The CDR3 covers 15 residues. Germline V CDR1 and CDR2: LGHDT, YNNKEL (reference sequence). V shed 3 bases and J 3 bases; nucleotides not matched to a gene: 5. The CDR3 loop reads CASSHGTTLYNEQFF. CDR3 DNA: TGTGCCAGCAGCCACGGGACTACCCTCTACAATGAGCAGTTCTTC.

The CDR3 loop reads CASSHRETGNTIYF. CDR3 coding DNA: TGTGCCAGCAGCCACAGGGAGACAGGAAACACCATATATTTT. The chain is built from TRBV3-1 (or the pseudogene TRBV3-2) and TRBJ1-3; D might be TRBD1 (5 bases). The V gene lost 3 bases and the J gene lost 4 bases, with 10 bases spanning the gap. The CDR3 spans 14 residues. Germline CDR1 and CDR2: LGHDT and YNNKEL (reference sequence).

In nucleotides, the CDR3 is TGTGCCAGCAGCACTGGGACTAGCGGGATTCTACAAGAGACCCAGTACTTC. Its protein product is CASSTGTSGILQETQYF. The chain combines TRBV7-2 with TRBJ2-5; 13 bases are shared with TRBD2. V lost 5 bases and J lost 2; bases outside the gene matches: 8. Germline values: CDR1 SGHTA, CDR2 FQGNSA. The CDR3 totals 17 residues.

The genes are TRBV2 and TRBJ2-7, with unresolved D. Germline V lookup: CDR1 SNHLY, CDR2 FYNNEI. This CDR3 region has 13 residues. Trimming shortened V by 5 bases and J by 3 bases, and 11 bases separated the two germline ends. CDR3 region: CASSPTNNYEQYF. The CDR3 bases are TGTGCCAGCAGTCCCACAAACAACTACGAGCAGTACTTC.

The rearrangement joins TRBV2 to TRBJ2-1, with no clear D. The germline V and J ends were trimmed by 8 bases and 9 bases, with 17 bases remaining between them. The CDR3 consists of 13 residues. Per germline, CDR1 SNHLY and CDR2 FYNNEI. CDR3 protein: CASRSDPRGEQFF. Written as DNA, the CDR3 is TGTGCCAGCCGCTCAGACCCCCGAGGTGAGCAGTTCTTC.

The rearrangement links TRBV5-1 to TRBJ2-2, with D hard to call. The ends were cut back, 0 bases at V and 4 bases at J, with 4 bases in the middle. The CDR3 has 13 amino acids. Germline V gives CDR1 SGHRS, CDR2 YFSETQ. The CDR3 DNA reads TGCGCCAGCAGCTTGGAGGGCACCGGGGAGCTGTTTTTT. Translation: CASSLEGTGELFF. Drawing the rest from reference TRBV5-1 and TRBJ2-2, the complete variable domain is KAGVTQTPRYLIKTRGQQVTLSCSPISGHRSVSWYQQTPGQGLQFLFEYFSETQRNKGNFPGRFSGRQFSNSRSEMNVSTLELGDSALYLCASSLEGTGELFFGEGSRLTVL.

The chain has TRBV28 and TRBJ1-4; 9 nucleotides line up with TRBD1. The CDR3 consists of 13 residues. The germline V gene has CDR1 MDHEN and CDR2 SYDVKM. The J segment lost 6 bases and the V segment lost 8 bases, leaving 4 bases of the junction unmatched. The CDR3 loop reads CASGTGGDEKLFF. CDR3 coding DNA: TGTGCCAGCGGTACAGGGGGCGATGAAAAACTGTTTTTT.

V is TRBV21-1 and J is TRBJ1-1. TRBV21-1 is given as a pseudogene. This CDR3 has 14 amino acids. In nucleotides, the CDR3 is TGTGCCAGCAGCGGCCGGCCTGTGAACACTGAAGCTTTCTTT. As protein: CASSGRPVNTEAFF.

J is TRBJ2-5 and V is TRBV28; unclear D gene. Germline V gene lookup returns CDR1 MDHEN and CDR2 SYDVKM. CDR3 size: 12 residues. Trimming shortened V by 2 bases and J by 5 bases, and 6 bases separated the two germline ends. The CDR3 coding sequence is TGTGCCAGCAGTTTAGTGGGGGAGACCCAGTACTTC. Translation gives CASSLVGETQYF.

The genes are TRBV18 and TRBJ2-7; TRBD1 aligns across 9 bases. Germline V gene sequence: CDR1 KGHSH, CDR2 LQKENI. Trimming took 6 bases from V and 2 from J; bases not matched to a gene: 11. The CDR3 runs 16 residues. CDR3: CASSLYRDRATYEQYF. The CDR3 DNA reads TGTGCCAGCTCTCTCTACCGGGACAGGGCCACCTACGAGCAGTACTTC. Drawing the rest from reference TRBV18 and TRBJ2-7, the complete variable domain is NAGVMQNPRHLVRRRGQEARLRCSPMKGHSHVYWYRQLPEEGLKFMVYLQKENIIDESGMPKERFSAEFPKEGPSILRIQQVVRGDSAAYFCASSLYRDRATYEQYFGPGTRLTVT.